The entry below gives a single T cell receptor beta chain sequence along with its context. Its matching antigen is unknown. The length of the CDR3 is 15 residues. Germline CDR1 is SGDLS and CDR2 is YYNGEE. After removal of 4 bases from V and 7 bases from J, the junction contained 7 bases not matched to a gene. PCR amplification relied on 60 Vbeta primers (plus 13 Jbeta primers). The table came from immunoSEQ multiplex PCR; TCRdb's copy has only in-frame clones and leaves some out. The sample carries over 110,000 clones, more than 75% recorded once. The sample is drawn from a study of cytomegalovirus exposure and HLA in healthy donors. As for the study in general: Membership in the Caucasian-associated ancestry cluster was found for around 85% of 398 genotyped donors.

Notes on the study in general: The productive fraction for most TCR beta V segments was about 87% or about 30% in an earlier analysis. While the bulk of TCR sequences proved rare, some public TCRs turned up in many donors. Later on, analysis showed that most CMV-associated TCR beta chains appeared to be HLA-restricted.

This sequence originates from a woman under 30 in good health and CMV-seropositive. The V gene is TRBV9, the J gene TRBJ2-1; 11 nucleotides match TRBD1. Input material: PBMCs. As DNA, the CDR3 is TGTGCCAGCAGCTATGGACAGGGGGCTCTAAATGAGCAGTTCTTC. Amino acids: CASSYGQGALNEQFF.